This T cell receptor beta chain stems from a study of T cell responses to AZD1222 COVID-19 vaccine. Study-level findings and limits: Repertoire samples came only from after the peak T cell response. Donors, mostly white British, included more females; clonal diversity was possibly underestimated. Spike was spanned by vaccine-associated CD4 TCRs, which were dominant at 160-218 and 743-854. Spike-specific TCR breadth and depth went up after people got two AZD1222 doses.

This CDR3 has 17 amino acids. J gave up 1 base and V 0 bases, and 5 bases lay outside the gene matches. Germline V gene data show CDR1 as ENHRY and CDR2 as SYGVKD. Sequencing used immunoSEQ multiplex PCR; TCRdb keeps in-frame clones, though not all of them. The sample lists 130,000 to 150,000 clones; around 90% were seen once. On this clone: Antigen unknown.

The material was peripheral blood, obtained on day 0 of AZD1222 vaccination. The sequence was collected from an adult in good health. V gene TRBV10-3 combines with J gene TRBJ1-1; 10 nucleotides line up with TRBD1. CDR3 loop: CAISESTTGGRNTEAFF. The CDR3, as DNA: TGTGCCATCAGTGAGTCTACGACAGGGGGCCGGAACACTGAAGCTTTCTTT.